Listed here are 21 T cell receptor beta chains from one sample, sequenced in a study of blood T cell repertoires in COVID-19. Here immunoSEQ multiplex PCR was the method, and the copy in TCRdb shows in-frame clones only, minus some. The table has approximately 300,000 clones, roughly 88% seen once. The sequenced sample was peripheral blood. The receptors shown here come from a woman in her forties or fifties with active or convalescent COVID-19.

The chain employs TRBV6-5 and TRBJ2-3, with D uncertain. CDR1 and CDR2 from the germline V gene are MNHEY and SVGAGI. The ends were cut back, 2 bases at V and 4 bases at J, with 10 bases in the middle. This CDR3 comprises 14 residues. The CDR3 nucleotides read TGTGCCAGCAGTTACGATACTTCCTCAGATACGCAGTATTTT. Protein product: CASSYDTSSDTQYF.

V usage is TRBV4-1 and J usage is TRBJ1-3; 7 bases are shared with TRBD1. The CDR3 has 16 residues. V lost 0 bases and J lost 4; bases outside the gene matches: 6. CDR1 is MGHRA, CDR2 YSYEKL, per germline. The CDR3 sequence: CASSQDEGARGNTIYF. The CDR3 bases are TGCGCCAGCAGCCAAGATGAGGGGGCTAGAGGAAACACCATATATTTT.

This chain uses TRBV12-3 or TRBV12-4 with TRBJ1-2; unclear D gene. V was trimmed by 3 bases and J by 7 bases, leaving 12 bases between them. CDR3 length: 13 residues. CDR3 protein: CASSFGLTGGYTF. The CDR3 nucleotides are TGTGCCAGCAGTTTTGGTCTAACGGGTGGCTACACCTTC.

This chain links TRBV19 with TRBJ2-1; 7 nucleotides agree with TRBD2. Trimming cost V 3 bases and J 7 bases; bases outside gene matches: 9. Per germline, CDR1 LNHDA and CDR2 SQIVND (reference sequence). The CDR3 sequence is 15 residues long. CDR3 sequence: CASSISAGQRNEQFF. The DNA of the CDR3 is TGTGCCAGTAGTATCTCAGCGGGGCAGAGGAATGAGCAGTTCTTC.

The chain employs TRBV5-6 and TRBJ2-5; tentatively, D is TRBD2 (5 bases). This CDR3 is built from 15 residues. Trimming removed 4 bases from V and 4 bases from J, with 17 bases in between. Germline CDR1 is SGHDT and CDR2 is YYEEEE. The CDR3 nucleotides are TGTGCCAGCAGCCTTGGAGGAAAAACAGTAGAGACCCAGTACTTC. Protein sequence: CASSLGGKTVETQYF.

In its sample, this clone was seen once. The chain uses TRBV3-1 (or the pseudogene TRBV3-2) and TRBJ2-1, with a possible D match to TRBD1 (5 bases). This CDR3 has 17 amino acids. The germline CDR1 and CDR2 sequences are LGHDT and YNNKEL (reference sequence). Trimming cost V 0 bases and J 0 bases, with 12 bases left between them. For the CDR3, the DNA is TGTGCCAGCAGCCAAGAAAGACACAGGATCTCCTACAATGAGCAGTTCTTC. As protein: CASSQERHRISYNEQFF.

The chain carries TRBV28 and TRBJ2-7; TRBD2 might be the D (6 bases). In germline, CDR1 is MDHEN, CDR2 SYDVKM. This CDR3 is 13 amino acids long. The ends were cut back, 5 bases at V and 5 bases at J, with 13 bases in the middle. DNA of the CDR3: TGTGCCAGCAGTGGGGGGTCCACCGACGAGCAGTACTTC. It codes for CASSGGSTDEQYF.

This clone was picked up one time. CDR3 coding DNA: TGTGCCATCAGTGACCCGGGGACAGGGGGATCCTACGAGCAGTACTTC. Protein product: CAISDPGTGGSYEQYF. The chain links TRBV10-3 to TRBJ2-7, with 11 positions matching TRBD1. Germline trimming cut 3 bases from V and 1 base from J; bases unmatched to any gene: 5. The CDR3 extends over 16 amino acids. Germline lookup yields CDR1 ENHRY and CDR2 SYGVKD.

The chain is built from TRBV28 and TRBJ1-5; the D is unclear. V lost 6 bases and J 9 bases, leaving 9 bases between the germline ends. Per the germline V gene, CDR1 is MDHEN and CDR2 is SYDVKM. CDR3 length: 11 residues. DNA of the CDR3: TGTGCCAGCAGGGCCGGCGGGCCCCAGCATTTT. It is translated as CASRAGGPQHF.

V and J are TRBV7-3 and TRBJ2-1, with 7 bases aligning to TRBD1. In germline, CDR1 is SGHTA, CDR2 FQGTGA. With 4 bases clipped from V and 0 bases from J, the junction kept 0 bases outside the gene matches. This CDR3 comprises 14 residues. The CDR3 protein is CASSSGGSYNEQFF. In nucleotides, the CDR3 is TGTGCCAGCAGCTCAGGGGGCTCCTACAATGAGCAGTTCTTC.

This clone was detected only once. The chain combines TRBV11-2 with TRBJ2-7, with TRBD1 matching 7 bases. Germline V gene data show CDR1 as SGHAT and CDR2 as FQNNGV. This CDR3 comprises 15 residues. V lost 6 bases, J lost 3 bases, and 11 bases stayed unmatched. CDR3 loop: CASRPTGTIFYEQYF. CDR3 nucleotides: TGTGCCAGCAGACCGACAGGGACCATATTCTACGAGCAGTACTTC.

This clone appeared a few times. The J gene is TRBJ1-4, the V gene TRBV5-4; a possible D gene is TRBD1 (5 bases). The length of the CDR3 is 15 residues. Germline lookup yields CDR1 SGHNT and CDR2 YYREEE (reference sequence). V gave up 3 bases and J gave up 4 bases, with 13 bases separating them. The DNA for the CDR3 is TGTGCCAGCAGCTCTAAACAGGAGATTAATGAAAAACTGTTTTTT. As protein: CASSSKQEINEKLFF.

This clone was seen more than once but under ten times. The J gene is TRBJ1-2, the V gene TRBV24-1; 7 nucleotides match TRBD1. Germline V CDR1 and CDR2: KGHDR, SFDVKD. The CDR3 runs to 14 residues. The trim removed 7 bases at V and 5 bases at J, leaving 9 bases unmatched. The CDR3 nucleotides are TGTGCCACCAGACCCTCGGACAGGACATATGGCTACACCTTC. It translates to CATRPSDRTYGYTF.

The chain carries TRBV19 and TRBJ1-2, with D possibly matching TRBD1 (5 bases). V was cut by 1 base and J by 7 bases, with 16 bases left in between. CDR3 length: 15 amino acids. CDR1 is LNHDA and CDR2 is SQIVND in the germline V gene (reference sequence). Here the CDR3 DNA reads TGTGCCAGTAGTATAGCGACGGGGGAGGTGCGTGGCTACACCTTC. It yields the protein CASSIATGEVRGYTF.

The rearrangement joins TRBV4-2 to TRBJ1-1; 7 nucleotides match TRBD1. CDR1 LGHNA and CDR2 YNFKEQ come from the germline V gene. The CDR3 contains 17 residues. With 0 bases clipped from V and 3 bases from J, the junction kept 10 bases outside the gene matches. In nucleotides, the CDR3 is TGTGCCAGCAGCCAAGATACAGGGGTGGCGAAGGACACTGAAGCTTTCTTT. The encoded protein is CASSQDTGVAKDTEAFF.

The J gene is TRBJ1-4, the V gene TRBV4-1; no clear D. Germline V gene lookup returns CDR1 MGHRA and CDR2 YSYEKL. Trimming removed 0 bases at V and 14 bases at J, with 13 bases between. The CDR3 runs to 13 residues. The chain's CDR3 is CASSQDLIEALFF. DNA for the CDR3: TGCGCCAGCAGCCAAGATCTCATCGAAGCGCTGTTTTTT.

The chain has TRBV13 and TRBJ2-4; D unresolved. CDR3 length equals 13 residues. Between the trimmed V and J ends, which lost 4 bases and 6 bases, there was a span of 10 bases. Germline-derived CDR1 and CDR2 are PRHDT and FYEKMQ (reference sequence). Here the CDR3 reads CASSSPDSNIQYF. The CDR3, as DNA: TGTGCCAGCAGCTCCCCCGACTCAAACATTCAGTACTTC. Full variable domain (rest looked up from reference TRBV13 and TRBJ2-4): AAGVIQSPRHLIKEKRETATLKCYPIPRHDTVYWYQQGPGQDPQFLISFYEKMQSDKGSIPDRFSAQQFSDYHSELNMSSLELGDSALYFCASSSPDSNIQYFGAGTRLSVL.

The chain couples TRBV15 to TRBJ1-3; D is possibly TRBD1 (6 bases). CDR3 size: 17 residues. The V gene lost 2 bases and the J gene lost 4 bases, with 18 bases spanning the gap. Per germline, CDR1 LNHNV and CDR2 YYDKDF (reference sequence). CDR3 DNA sequence: TGTGCCACCAGCAGACATACCGGGACAACATCCGGAAACACCATATATTTT. It translates to CATSRHTGTTSGNTIYF. The full variable domain, rest sourced from reference TRBV15 and TRBJ1-3, is DAMVIQNPRYQVTQFGKPVTLSCSQTLNHNVMYWYQQKSSQAPKLLFHYYDKDFNNEADTPDNFQSRRPNTSFCFLDIRSPGLGDTAMYLCATSRHTGTTSGNTIYFGEGSWLTVV.

This clone was recorded once. V usage is TRBV2 and J usage is TRBJ1-1, with D maybe TRBD1 (6 bases). Trimming shortened V by 7 bases and J by 5 bases, and 14 bases separated the two germline ends. Germline V gene lookup returns CDR1 SNHLY and CDR2 FYNNEI. The CDR3 covers 13 residues. The chain's CDR3 is CASNTGIGTEAFF. The CDR3 DNA reads as TGTGCCAGCAATACAGGGATTGGAACTGAAGCTTTCTTT.

V gene TRBV29-1 combines with J gene TRBJ1-1; 7 positions agree with TRBD1. Trimming took 5 bases from V and 4 from J; bases not matched to a gene: 7. There are 13 residues in the CDR3. CDR1 is SQVTM, CDR2 ANQGSEA, per germline. CDR3 nucleotides: TGCAGCGTTTGGAAGGGGGCACGCACTGAAGCTTTCTTT. Translation: CSVWKGARTEAFF.

This clone has only a few counts. The chain links TRBV28 to TRBJ1-3; D is possibly TRBD1 (5 bases). This CDR3 has 13 amino acids. The V and J ends lost 7 bases and 6 bases respectively, with 13 bases between them. The germline CDR1 and CDR2 sequences are MDHEN and SYDVKM. The chain's CDR3 is CASIGGFQNTIYF. The DNA for the CDR3 is TGTGCCAGCATCGGGGGATTTCAAAACACCATATATTTT.